The source of this T cell receptor beta chain is a study of T-cell reconstitution after alpha-beta-depleted transplantation in children. There are many counts of this clonotype. Germline V gene data show CDR1 as SQVTM and CDR2 as ANQGSEA. V lost 6 bases, J lost 9 bases, and 6 bases stayed unmatched. The CDR3 spans 11 residues. It was with unique molecular identifiers that the TCRbeta library was prepared. MiXCR, applied by TCRdb to the PCR reads, yields one record per CDR3 protein. The data hold hundreds of thousands of distinct CDR3 sequences, with roughly 15% observed a single time. The TCR originated in a human donor who donated a stem cell graft to a child with acute myeloid leukemia. This rearrangement joins TRBV29-1 to TRBJ2-3; 7 nucleotides line up with TRBD2. The sequenced sample was PBMCs from the stem cell graft donor, obtained from the stem cell graft. In nucleotides, the CDR3 is TGCAGCGTCTTTGGGAGGGCAACGCAGTATTTT. Protein sequence: CSVFGRATQYF.